These T cell receptor beta chains were read from a single sample in a study of OX40 agonist ivuxolimab in advanced cancers. TCRdb's table, derived via immunoSEQ multiplex PCR, lists solely in-frame clones and lacks some. The data contain approximately 61,000 clones, about four fifths of them singletons. Sequencing was performed on CD4+ or CD8+ T cells sorted from blood, taken in a trial of the OX40 agonist ivuxolimab. The origin of the receptors is an adult with an advanced solid tumor such as melanoma, head and neck, liver or kidney cancer. Each CDR3 is given with its conserved first and last residue. The D gene is left open where the match is weak. Only part of the rows carry a size: once, few, many, or a class if the clone is expanded.

V gene	J gene	clone size	D gene	CDR3 DNA	CDR3 protein
TRBV29-1	TRBJ1-4	.	.	TGCAGCGTTGGGTACCAGGCTGGAAAACTGTTTTTT	CSVGYQAGKLFF
TRBV6-1	TRBJ1-1	.	.	TGTGCCAGCAGTTCAGGGTTATATGGTGAAGCTTTCTTT	CASSSGLYGEAFF
TRBV4-2	TRBJ1-3	.	.	TGTGCCAGCAGCCAAGATCCATACCCGGGAGCGCAAACCTCTGGAAACACCATATATTTT	CASSQDPYPGAQTSGNTIYF
TRBV29-1	TRBJ2-3	.	TRBD2	TGCAGCGTTACAGGGGCGGGAGGGCCCACAGATACGCAGTATTTT	CSVTGAGGPTDTQYF
TRBV7-9	TRBJ1-4	.	.	TGTGCCAGCAGCTTAGTCAGGGATAATGAAAAACTGTTTTTT	CASSLVRDNEKLFF
TRBV19	TRBJ2-7	.	.	TGTGCCAGCCATACAGGTAGAGAAACCTACGAGCAGTACTTC	CASHTGRETYEQYF
TRBV4-3	TRBJ1-6	.	.	TGCGCCAGCAGCCACGAGGCCTATGTTGCGGACGCGGATTCACCCCTCCACTTT	CASSHEAYVADADSPLHF
TRBV4-1	TRBJ1-2	.	.	TGCGCCAGCAGCCAAGACGGTGCGGGCTACACCTTC	CASSQDGAGYTF
TRBV19	TRBJ1-2	medium-sized	.	TGTGCCAGTAGTATGCAGGGCCCCTATGGCTACACCTTC	CASSMQGPYGYTF
TRBV30	TRBJ2-3	.	TRBD1	TGTGCCTGGAGTGGAGACAGGGGGGAACACACAGATACGCAGTATTTT	CAWSGDRGEHTDTQYF
TRBV5-1	TRBJ2-1	.	TRBD1	TGCGCCAGCAGCTTTAGCCAGGACAGGGTGTTCTTC	CASSFSQDRVFF
TRBV5-1	TRBJ2-3	.	TRBD2	TGCGCCAGCAAGCGGGAGGGGACCACAGATACGCAGTATTTT	CASKREGTTDTQYF
TRBV19	TRBJ1-2	.	.	TGTGCCAGTAGTGGCGTCCGGCGAGCTAACTATGGCTACACCTTC	CASSGVRRANYGYTF
TRBV30	TRBJ1-1	.	TRBD1	TGTGCCTGGAGTTCCGGGACAGGGCGGGGGGACACTGAAGCTTTCTTT	CAWSSGTGRGDTEAFF
TRBV2	TRBJ1-2	.	.	TGTGCCAGCAGTGAGAGAACATATGGCTACACCTTC	CASSERTYGYTF
TRBV10-3	TRBJ1-1	once	.	TGTGCCATCGCCGGAAAGGGCACTGAAGCTTTCTTT	CAIAGKGTEAFF
TRBV7-2	TRBJ2-2	.	TRBD2	TGTGCCAGCAGCTTAGTTGGGAGGGCCAGTTGGGAGCTGTTTTTT	CASSLVGRASWELFF
TRBV12-2	TRBJ2-1	.	.	TGTGCAAGTCGCTTAGAGGACGTAGAGGCGAGCGGGAGCGTGACTTCCTACAATGAGCAGTTCTTC	CASRLEDVEASGSVTSYNEQFF
TRBV6-5	TRBJ1-2	few	.	TGTGCCAGCAGTTACGACCTCCTCTATGGCTACACCTTC	CASSYDLLYGYTF
TRBV2	TRBJ1-5	.	TRBD1	TGTGCCAGCAGTACTGGACAGGGGGGTCAGCCCCAGCATTTT	CASSTGQGGQPQHF
TRBV6-5	TRBJ1-2	.	.	TGTGCCACCCTAAGGGGGAACTATGGCTACACCTTC	CATLRGNYGYTF
TRBV7-2	TRBJ1-1	.	TRBD1	TGTGCCAGCAGAGCGACAGGGATGAACACTGAAGCTTTCTTT	CASRATGMNTEAFF
TRBV27	TRBJ2-3	.	.	TGTGCCAGCAGTTTATCGTTCAGGGCCCACACAGATACGCAGTATTTT	CASSLSFRAHTDTQYF
TRBV5-4	TRBJ1-1	.	.	TGTGCCAGCAGCTTTTCGGCAAACACTGAAGCTTTCTTT	CASSFSANTEAFF
TRBV18	TRBJ2-1	.	TRBD2	TGTGCCAGCTCACCTCGACTAGCGGGAGCACGGATGGGTTTCTTC	CASSPRLAGARMGFF
TRBV4-1	TRBJ2-7	.	TRBD1	TGCGCCAGCAGCCAAGGACAGGGGGGGACCTACGAGCAGTACTTC	CASSQGQGGTYEQYF
TRBV5-4	TRBJ2-5	.	.	TGTGCCAGCAGAAGGGCAGGACAGTCATCCCTCCAAGAGACCCAGTACTTC	CASRRAGQSSLQETQYF
TRBV23-1	TRBJ1-5	.	.	TGCGCCAGCAGTCAATCGGGGGGCAGGCAGCCCCAGCATTTT	CASSQSGGRQPQHF
TRBV11-2	TRBJ1-2	.	.	TGTGCCAGCAGCTTAGATCTCACTCCGGGGGGCTATGGCTACACCTTC	CASSLDLTPGGYGYTF
TRBV7-7	TRBJ2-5	.	.	TGTGCTAGCAGCTCTGGCACAGTTCAAGAGACCCAGTACTTC	CASSSGTVQETQYF
TRBV27	TRBJ1-5	.	.	TGTGCCAGCAGTCTGCGACCTATTAGCAATCAGCCCCAGCATTTT	CASSLRPISNQPQHF
TRBV6-5	TRBJ1-2	.	.	TGTGCCAGCAGTACCCCCACCGGGCGAGGAGAGGGCTACACCTTC	CASSTPTGRGEGYTF
TRBV18	TRBJ2-3	.	TRBD1	TGTGCCAGCTCTCCGAGGACAGGCCGGCGAGATACGCAGTATTTT	CASSPRTGRRDTQYF
TRBV30	TRBJ2-1	.	.	TGTGCCTGGAGTGTAGGTTTCCGGGGCAATGAGCAGTTCTTC	CAWSVGFRGNEQFF
TRBV4-3	TRBJ1-6	.	.	TGCGCCAGCAGCCAACAGGTGATGCGGTCACCCCTCCACTTT	CASSQQVMRSPLHF
TRBV9	TRBJ2-6	few	.	TGTGCCAGCAGCGTAGGTCCTGCCGCAGGGGCCAACGTCCTGACTTTC	CASSVGPAAGANVLTF
TRBV5-6	TRBJ2-1	.	.	TGTGCCAGCAGCCCCGGGGGACCTGACAATGAGCAGTTCTTC	CASSPGGPDNEQFF
TRBV11-2	TRBJ2-5	.	TRBD2	TGTGCCAGCAGCCTAGCGGGCGGGCTTCAAGAGACCCAGTACTTC	CASSLAGGLQETQYF
TRBV10-1	TRBJ2-1	.	.	TGCGCCAGCAGTGAGGGGGGGGCGGGGTACAATGAGCAGTTCTTC	CASSEGGAGYNEQFF
TRBV7-9	TRBJ1-1	.	.	TGTGCCAGCAGCTTTTCGATGAACACTGAAGCTTTCTTT	CASSFSMNTEAFF
TRBV6-5	TRBJ2-6	few	.	TGTGCCAGCAGGACAGGATCCTCTGGGGCCAACGTCCTGACTTTC	CASRTGSSGANVLTF